The 25 T cell receptor beta chains in this list originate from one sample, sequenced in a study of Graves' ophthalmopathy and Graves' hyperthyroidism. Amplification targeted the TCR beta CDR3 regions, with RNA transcripts as the source material. RT-PCR was first run with HTBI primers, then multiplex PCR in a second round. TCRdb reanalysed the multiplex PCR reads using MiXCR and keeps one entry per CDR3 protein. The sample has 200,000 to 300,000 distinct CDR3 sequences; around 42% are singletons. What was sequenced was peripheral blood. Receptor source: an adult man with Graves' ophthalmopathy.

This clonotype came up a few times. This chain connects TRBV29-1 to TRBJ2-2; D may be TRBD1 (6 bases). Trimming took 4 bases from V and 6 from J, leaving 15 bases between them. The CDR3 covers 14 residues. CDR1 SQVTM and CDR2 ANQGSEA come from the germline V gene. The CDR3 protein is CSVGYREVAGELFF. Written as DNA, the CDR3 is TGCAGCGTTGGGTACAGGGAAGTCGCCGGGGAGCTGTTTTTT.

V usage is TRBV29-1 and J usage is TRBJ2-3; no definite D call. Trimming shortened V by 5 bases and J by 4 bases, and 7 bases separated the two germline ends. Germline V gene lookup returns CDR1 SQVTM and CDR2 ANQGSEA. The CDR3 contains 11 residues. This CDR3 reads CSVPAPDTQYF. Here the CDR3 DNA reads TGCAGCGTTCCTGCCCCAGATACGCAGTATTTT.

This clonotype was counted many times. The V call is TRBV24-1, the J call TRBJ2-5, with unresolved D. CDR1 and CDR2 from the germline V gene are KGHDR and SFDVKD. The length of the CDR3 is 13 residues. The germline V and J ends were trimmed by 4 bases and 5 bases, with 10 bases remaining between them. DNA for the CDR3: TGTGCCACCAGTGAGGCCGGCCGGGAGACCCAGTACTTC. Its translation is CATSEAGRETQYF.

The chain employs TRBV20-1 and TRBJ2-5; 9 nucleotides agree with TRBD2. This CDR3 spans 14 amino acids. V shed 1 base and J 2 bases; nucleotides not matched to a gene: 2. The germline gives CDR1 DFQATT, CDR2 SNEGSKA (reference sequence). Here the CDR3 reads CSARGAGGQETQYF. CDR3 nucleotides: TGCAGTGCTAGAGGAGCGGGGGGTCAAGAGACCCAGTACTTC.

This clonotype turned up a few times. The rearrangement joins TRBV12-3 or TRBV12-4 to TRBJ2-7; D gene ambiguous. The CDR3 loop spans 12 amino acids. Trimming stripped 5 bases from V and 5 bases from J, with 10 bases between. The CDR3 DNA reads TGTGCCAGCAGTCGCTCGGCCAACGAGCAGTACTTC. Translated: CASSRSANEQYF.

The chain couples TRBV19 to TRBJ1-2, with D possibly TRBD1 on 5 matching bases. The CDR3 consists of 13 residues. Germline CDR1 LNHDA, CDR2 SQIVND (reference sequence). V gave up 7 bases and J gave up 4 bases, with 13 bases separating them. The CDR3 DNA follows: TGTGCCAGTACCCGCAGGGAGAGCTATGGCTACACCTTC. As protein: CASTRRESYGYTF.

The chain recombines TRBV28 with TRBJ2-2, with 7 bases that match TRBD1. Germline CDR1 MDHEN, CDR2 SYDVKM. This CDR3 contains 13 residues. J was trimmed by 6 bases and V by 8 bases; bases with no gene match: 6. The chain's CDR3 is CASGDRVPGELFF. The CDR3 coding sequence is TGTGCCAGCGGAGACAGGGTTCCCGGGGAGCTGTTTTTT.

The V gene is TRBV12-3 or TRBV12-4, the J gene TRBJ1-1; possibly TRBD1 for D (6 bases). The CDR3 is 13 residues long. V lost 6 bases to trimming and J lost 6 bases, with 14 bases between them. DNA for the CDR3: TGTGCCAGCAGCCTCGGACAGAAGGCTGAAGCTTTCTTT. The encoded protein is CASSLGQKAEAFF.

In DNA, the CDR3 is TGTGCCAGCAGCTGGGGGACAGGGACGAACACCGGGGAGCTGTTTTTT. Translation: CASSWGTGTNTGELFF. This rearrangement joins TRBV11-2 to TRBJ2-2, with TRBD1 matching over 9 bases. The CDR3 has 16 amino acids. Germline-derived CDR1 and CDR2 are SGHAT and FQNNGV. With 4 bases clipped from V and 0 bases from J, the junction kept 3 bases outside the gene matches.

This clonotype was detected many times. The CDR3, as DNA: TGTGCCAGCAGCTTAGCACGGCACTCTGGGGCCAACGTCCTGACTTTC. It encodes CASSLARHSGANVLTF. J is TRBJ2-6 and V is TRBV7-2, with D unresolved. Looked up from germline, CDR1 is SGHTA and CDR2 is FQGNSA. The V end was cut by 0 bases, the J end by 0 bases, with 6 bases between. There are 16 residues in the CDR3.

This clonotype was seen many times. The V and J genes are TRBV24-1 and TRBJ1-1; D unresolved. Germline lookup yields CDR1 KGHDR and CDR2 SFDVKD. This CDR3 comprises 13 residues. Trimming shortened V by 1 base and J by 8 bases, and 10 bases separated the two germline ends. CDR3: CATSDFLEREAFF. DNA of the CDR3: TGTGCCACCAGTGATTTCTTAGAACGAGAAGCTTTCTTT.

The rearrangement joins TRBV2 to TRBJ1-2, with D perhaps matching TRBD1 (6 bases). V dropped 6 bases and J dropped 3 bases, with 20 bases sitting between them. Germline V gene data show CDR1 as SNHLY and CDR2 as FYNNEI. The CDR3 is 16 amino acids. In nucleotides, the CDR3 is TGTGCCAGCAGCCGACCCGAGGAGGGGGGTTACTATGGCTACACCTTC. Its protein is CASSRPEEGGYYGYTF. The full variable domain, rest sourced from reference TRBV2 and TRBJ1-2, is EPEVTQTPSHQVTQMGQEVILRCVPISNHLYFYWYRQILGQKVEFLVSFYNNEISEKSEIFDDQFSVERPDGSNFTLKIRSTKLEDSAMYFCASSRPEEGGYYGYTFGSGTRLTVV.

The chain joins TRBV5-1 to TRBJ1-2, with 7 bases fitting TRBD1. The CDR3 covers 15 residues. The germline CDR1 and CDR2 sequences are SGHRS and YFSETQ. Trimming cost V 4 bases and J 0 bases; bases outside gene matches: 6. The CDR3 here is CASSLATGANYGYTF. CDR3 nucleotide sequence: TGCGCCAGCAGCCTCGCAACAGGGGCTAACTATGGCTACACCTTC.

J is TRBJ1-2 and V is TRBV7-9; the match to TRBD1 covers 7 bases. The CDR3 contains 13 residues. The trim removed 0 bases at V and 14 bases at J, leaving 9 bases unmatched. CDR1 SEHNR and CDR2 FQNEAQ come from the germline V gene (reference sequence). The CDR3 DNA reads TGTGCCAGCAGCTTAGCCGGGACAGAGGGCCTTACCTTC. Translation: CASSLAGTEGLTF.

The chain joins TRBV7-2 to TRBJ1-2; TRBD1 aligns across 9 bases. The J segment lost 4 bases and the V segment lost 5 bases, leaving 11 bases of the junction unmatched. The CDR3 extends over 16 amino acids. Germline lookup yields CDR1 SGHTA and CDR2 FQGNSA. CDR3 sequence reads: CASSQEDRGPSYGYTF. In nucleotides, the CDR3 is TGTGCCAGCAGCCAAGAGGACAGGGGCCCTAGCTATGGCTACACCTTC.

Points on this clonotype: An end of the junction differs from the germline gene, which may be a read error. V gene TRBV4-1 combines with J gene TRBJ2-7; D not certain. Germline CDR1 MGHRA, CDR2 YSYEKL. The CDR3 length is 15 residues. As DNA, the CDR3 is TGTGCCAGCAGCCAAGAAAGGCTAGTGGGCGGCGGGCAGTACTTC. Its protein is CASSQERLVGGGQYF.

The sample holds a few counts of this clonotype. The chain joins TRBV24-1 to TRBJ2-2; 10 positions match TRBD2. The CDR3 is 16 residues long. J was trimmed by 0 bases and V by 5 bases; bases with no gene match: 2. Germline V gene lookup returns CDR1 KGHDR and CDR2 SFDVKD. In nucleotides, the CDR3 is TGTGCCACCAGTGTCCTAGCGGGAGCGAACACCGGGGAGCTGTTTTTT. Its protein is CATSVLAGANTGELFF.

This clonotype was seen a few times. The rearrangement joins TRBV7-2 to TRBJ1-6; the D is unclear. This CDR3 contains 15 residues. Germline-derived CDR1 and CDR2 are SGHTA and FQGNSA. The V end lost 4 bases, the J end lost 10 bases, and 17 bases lay between the germline ends. CDR3 sequence: CASSSTASVGSPLHF. The CDR3 DNA reads TGTGCCAGCAGCTCGACGGCGTCCGTGGGATCACCCCTCCACTTT.

This clonotype was counted at least ten times. The chain couples TRBV6-5 to TRBJ2-7, with a tentative D call TRBD1 (6 bases). Germline CDR1 and CDR2: MNHEY and SVGAGI. Trimming removed 9 bases at V and 0 bases at J, with 18 bases between. The CDR3 is 15 residues long. The CDR3 sequence: CASSVRQESSYEQYF. CDR3 sequence (DNA): TGTGCCAGTTCTGTACGACAGGAAAGCTCCTACGAGCAGTACTTC.

Points on this clonotype: The junction shows a germline mismatch at one end, possibly a read error. The gene calls are TRBV10-1 and TRBJ2-7; a possible D gene is TRBD2 (5 bases). Germline loops: CDR1 WNHNN, CDR2 SYGVQD (reference sequence). The CDR3 spans 15 residues. The CDR3 DNA follows: TGTGCCAGCAGTTTCGGTAGGCTAGCTACCTACGAGCAGTACTTC. It translates to CASSFGRLATYEQYF.

The V call is TRBV3-1, the J call TRBJ2-7; D might be TRBD1 or TRBD2, each matching 5 bases. This CDR3 region has 14 residues. Germline CDR1 and CDR2: LGHDT and YNNKEL (reference sequence). V lost 3 bases, J lost 1 base, and 10 bases lay in between. CDR3 loop: CASSHRDGSYEQYF. The CDR3 DNA sequence: TGTGCCAGCAGCCACCGGGACGGATCCTACGAGCAGTACTTC.

The chain combines TRBV7-6 with TRBJ1-1; D gene ambiguous. The CDR3 loop spans 13 amino acids. Deletions cut 8 bases from V and 5 bases from J, with 15 bases between. The germline V gene has CDR1 SGHVS and CDR2 FNYEAQ. The CDR3 is CASVGGRGTEAFF. CDR3 nucleotides: TGTGCCAGCGTTGGTGGGAGAGGGACTGAAGCTTTCTTT.

About this clonotype: This may stem from a read error, because a much larger clone lies one nucleotide away. J is TRBJ2-2 and V is TRBV29-1; tentative D call: TRBD2 (5 bases). The CDR3 runs 11 residues. The V gene's germline CDR1 is SQVTM and CDR2 ANQGSEA. V dropped 7 bases and J dropped 7 bases, with 10 bases sitting between them. The CDR3 sequence: CSAHRGGELFF. For the CDR3, the DNA is TGCAGCGCACATCGGGGCGGGGAGCTGTTTTTT.

This clonotype was seen a few times. The chain carries TRBV7-2 and TRBJ2-5; possibly TRBD1 for D (5 bases). V lost 3 bases to trimming and J lost 4 bases, with 12 bases between them. Germline CDR1 and CDR2: SGHTA and FQGNSA. The CDR3 totals 14 residues. CDR3 sequence (DNA): TGTGCCAGCAGCTTCAGCCAGGGCTCAGAGACCCAGTACTTC. Its translation is CASSFSQGSETQYF.

The CDR3, as DNA: TGCAGTGCTACCCCCCGAGGAAGTAAGCCCTACGAGCAGTACTTC. Translating it yields CSATPRGSKPYEQYF. The rearrangement links TRBV20-1 to TRBJ2-7, with unresolved D. Trimming removed 4 bases from V and 2 bases from J, with 18 bases in between. The CDR3 is made up of 15 amino acids. Per germline, CDR1 DFQATT and CDR2 SNEGSKA (reference sequence).